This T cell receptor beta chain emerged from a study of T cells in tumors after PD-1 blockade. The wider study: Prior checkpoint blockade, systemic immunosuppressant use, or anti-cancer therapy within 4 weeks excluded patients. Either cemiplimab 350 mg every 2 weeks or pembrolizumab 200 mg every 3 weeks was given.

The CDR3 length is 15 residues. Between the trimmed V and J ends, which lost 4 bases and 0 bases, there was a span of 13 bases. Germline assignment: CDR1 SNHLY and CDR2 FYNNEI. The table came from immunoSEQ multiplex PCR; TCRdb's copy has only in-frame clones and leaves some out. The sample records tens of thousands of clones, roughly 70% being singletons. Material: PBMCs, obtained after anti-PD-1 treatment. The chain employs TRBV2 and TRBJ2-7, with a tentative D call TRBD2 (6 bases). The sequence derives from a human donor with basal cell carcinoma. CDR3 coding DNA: TGTGCCAGCAGTGGCGGGGCCGCAAGCTCCTACGAGCAGTACTTC. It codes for CASSGGAASSYEQYF.